This T cell receptor beta chain was retrieved from a study of CD8 T cells in ankylosing spondylitis (dated by TCRdb to 2015 to 2018). Concerning the study at large: The study profiled T cell receptor beta repertoires in healthy donors and ankylosing spondylitis patients to find disease-linked TCR variants. In total, the full study cohort was made up of 95 to 110 healthy donors and 25 to 30 ankylosing spondylitis patients. Samples of peripheral blood were taken, and for ankylosing spondylitis patients, synovial fluid was collected as well. Broader findings and caveats from the paper: The disease-linked clones were reported as significantly enriched in matched synovial fluid samples from ankylosing spondylitis patients. Some TCR beta motif variants had previously been reported in synovial fluid and blood of reactive arthritis patients, which suggested common disease-initiation mechanisms. A TCR beta motif made up of several highly homologous amino acid variants appeared to be characteristic of blood from ankylosing spondylitis patients. The disease-linked clones had a CD8+ phenotype and were found at relatively low frequencies in peripheral blood.

The V end gives up 6 bases and the J end 3 bases, leaving 6 bases in the junction not matched to a gene. The CDR3 covers 13 residues, taking in both the cysteine and the phenylalanine. CDR3 DNA only is kept here, 39 bases in frame from base 1. The germline V gene encodes CDR1 DFQATT and CDR2 SNEGSKA (reference sequence). This clonotype was observed a few times. Its binding antigen is unknown. Per-base qualities were not stored, and no clone one base away is much larger. The sequencing machine was an Illumina HiSeq 2500. TCR beta libraries were prepared by quantitative 5'-RACE with molecular barcodes. The authors processed their data as follows. To identify disease-linked TCR variants, a new computational method was used, one built on a probabilistic model of VDJ rearrangement. TCRdb ran its own pipeline on the public reads, namely fastp trimming at Q25 and MiXCR clone calling, and kept in-frame beta chains. When rows share a CDR3 protein, they turn into one entry using the most common DNA and genes. In this record, the V and J calls reflect TCRdb's handling and not the investigators' own analysis. This sample gives around 430,000 distinct CDR3 sequences in total; over 15% of them show up just once. Approximately 0.93% of the sample goes to the ten largest clones.

This chain joins TRBV20-1 to TRBJ2-5; TRBD2 matches 8 bases in the middle. Source material: blood, either unsorted or a sorted T cell fraction (not recorded which). The sequence was collected from a male donor with ankylosing spondylitis. The CDR3 amino acid sequence is: CSARTGGKETQYF. The nucleotide sequence reads TGCAGTGCAAGGACGGGGGGGAAAGAGACCCAGTACTTC.